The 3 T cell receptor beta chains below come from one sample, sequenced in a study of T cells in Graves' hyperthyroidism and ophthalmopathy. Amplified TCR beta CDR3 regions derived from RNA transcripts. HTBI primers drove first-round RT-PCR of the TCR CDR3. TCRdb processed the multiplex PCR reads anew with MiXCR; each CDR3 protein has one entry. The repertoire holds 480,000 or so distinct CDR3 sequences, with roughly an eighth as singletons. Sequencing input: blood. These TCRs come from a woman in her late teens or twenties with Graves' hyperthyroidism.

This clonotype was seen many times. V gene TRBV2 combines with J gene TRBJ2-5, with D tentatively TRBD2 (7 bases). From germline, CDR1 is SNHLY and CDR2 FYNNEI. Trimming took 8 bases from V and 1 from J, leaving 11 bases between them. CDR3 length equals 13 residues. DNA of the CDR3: TGTGCCAGCGGGGGGGGCCTCCAAGAGACCCAGTACTTC. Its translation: CASGGGLQETQYF.

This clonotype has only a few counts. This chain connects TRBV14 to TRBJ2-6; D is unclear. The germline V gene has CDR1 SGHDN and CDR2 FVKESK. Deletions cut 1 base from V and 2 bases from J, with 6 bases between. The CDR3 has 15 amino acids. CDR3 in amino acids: CASSQAETGANVLTF. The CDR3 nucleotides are TGTGCCAGCAGCCAAGCTGAGACTGGGGCCAACGTCCTGACTTTC.

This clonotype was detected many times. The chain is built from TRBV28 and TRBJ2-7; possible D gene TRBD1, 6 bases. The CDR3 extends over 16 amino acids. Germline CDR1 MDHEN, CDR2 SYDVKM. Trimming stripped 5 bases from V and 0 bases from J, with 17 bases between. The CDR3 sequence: CASSRGTSRASYEQYF. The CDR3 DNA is TGTGCCAGCAGTAGGGGGACATCCCGGGCCTCCTACGAGCAGTACTTC.